A single sample gave rise to the 21 T cell receptor beta chains below, sequenced in a study of cytomegalovirus exposure and HLA in healthy donors. The data were produced by immunoSEQ multiplex PCR, yet TCRdb's version contains in-frame clones alone and is incomplete. The table records 150,000 to 200,000 clones, approximately 96% of them present only once. Sequencing was carried out using PBMCs. The source of these receptors is a woman under 30 in good health and CMV-seronegative.

V usage is TRBV27 and J usage is TRBJ1-6; 7 bases align to TRBD1. This CDR3 contains 14 residues. Germline CDR1 and CDR2: MNHEY and SMNVEV (reference sequence). V was clipped by 9 bases and J by 10 bases; unmatched bases: 12. The CDR3 DNA sequence: TGTGCCAGTTGTTCCCGACAGGGAAACTCACCCCTCCACTTT. This translates into CASCSRQGNSPLHF.

This sequence joins TRBV4-1 and TRBJ1-6; D is unresolved. The germline gives CDR1 MGHRA, CDR2 YSYEKL. V lost 0 bases, J lost 12 bases, and 6 bases lay in between. CDR3 length equals 12 residues. DNA for the CDR3: TGCGCCAGCAGCCAAGATCGGGGACCCCTCCACTTT. This encodes CASSQDRGPLHF.

This clone was seen many times. The chain combines TRBV27 with TRBJ1-2; 8 bases are a match to TRBD1. The V and J ends lost 4 bases and 14 bases, in that order; junction bases with no gene match: 12. CDR1 and CDR2 from the germline V gene are MNHEY and SMNVEV (reference sequence). This CDR3 contains 13 residues. The CDR3 protein is CASSYAGGSSYTF. The CDR3 nucleotides are TGTGCCAGCAGTTATGCAGGGGGCTCGAGTTATACCTTC.

The chain combines TRBV7-2 with TRBJ2-3; D is undetermined. Per germline, CDR1 SGHTA and CDR2 FQGNSA. The CDR3 extends over 11 amino acids. Trimming took 3 bases from V and 6 from J, leaving 4 bases between them. As DNA, the CDR3 is TGTGCCAGCAGCTTCGGTGATACGCAGTATTTT. This sequence encodes CASSFGDTQYF.

This chain uses TRBV5-1 with TRBJ2-1; 12 nucleotides align to TRBD2. Germline trimming cut 4 bases from V and 9 bases from J; bases unmatched to any gene: 11. CDR1 SGHRS and CDR2 YFSETQ come from the germline V gene. The CDR3 is 16 residues long. The CDR3 sequence: CASSPTPSGGAGEQFF. The CDR3 coding sequence is TGCGCCAGCAGCCCCACCCCTAGCGGGGGGGCGGGTGAGCAGTTCTTC.

In this sample, this clone turned up once. The chain is built from TRBV30 and TRBJ2-5; TRBD2 might be the D (5 bases). V was clipped by 0 bases and J by 2 bases, with 10 bases between them. This CDR3 is built from 14 residues. From germline, CDR1 is GTSNPN and CDR2 SVGIG (reference sequence). CDR3 in DNA: TGTGCCTGGAGTGTTGGCGGGCCTCAAGAGACCCAGTACTTC. Its translation: CAWSVGGPQETQYF.

The chain couples TRBV7-9 to TRBJ2-5; possible D gene TRBD2, 5 bases. Per germline, CDR1 SEHNR and CDR2 FQNEAQ (reference sequence). V lost 8 bases and J lost 4, with 14 bases in between. CDR3 length: 13 residues. The CDR3, as DNA: TGTGCCAGCGCCCGCGGGTCGCGAGAGACCCAGTACTTC. Translated, it gives CASARGSRETQYF.

The chain carries TRBV5-1 and TRBJ1-2, with 9 bases that match TRBD1. The CDR3 is 13 amino acids. CDR1 SGHRS and CDR2 YFSETQ come from the germline V gene. Trimming took 4 bases from V and 6 from J; bases not matched to a gene: 4. CDR3 in DNA: TGCGCCAGCAGCCAGGGACAGGGTCATGGCTACACCTTC. It codes for CASSQGQGHGYTF.

The chain links TRBV27 to TRBJ1-6; 8 bases match TRBD1. The CDR3 spans 16 residues. Germline V gives CDR1 MNHEY, CDR2 SMNVEV (reference sequence). V gave up 6 bases and J gave up 9 bases; unmatched junction bases: 13. This CDR3 is CASRTKNRGSTSPLHF. In nucleotides, the CDR3 is TGTGCCAGCAGGACCAAGAACAGGGGGTCGACTTCACCCCTCCACTTT.

The chain carries TRBV7-6 and TRBJ1-4; possibly TRBD1 for D (5 bases). CDR3 size: 17 residues. Germline lookup yields CDR1 SGHVS and CDR2 FNYEAQ. Trimming stripped 5 bases from V and 7 bases from J, with 23 bases between. CDR3 residues: CASSGPGVITGGEKLFF. CDR3 coding DNA: TGTGCCAGCAGCGGGCCGGGGGTAATTACAGGTGGTGAAAAACTGTTTTTT.

The chain uses TRBV10-3 and TRBJ2-7; possibly TRBD2 for D (5 bases). CDR3 size: 13 residues. Between the trimmed V and J ends, which lost 10 bases and 5 bases, there was a span of 18 bases. Germline lookup yields CDR1 ENHRY and CDR2 SYGVKD. The CDR3, as DNA: TGTGCCAACGGGATTTCGGGGTCGGACGAGCAGTACTTC. As protein: CANGISGSDEQYF.

The rearrangement uses TRBV7-8 and TRBJ1-5; D possibly corresponds to TRBD1 (5 bases). V was shortened by 0 bases and J by 3 bases, with 9 bases between the two germline ends. The CDR3 totals 15 residues. CDR1 is SGHVS and CDR2 is FQNEAQ in the germline V gene. CDR3 sequence reads: CASSLASGANQPQHF. The CDR3 region has the DNA TGTGCCAGCAGCTTAGCGAGTGGGGCCAATCAGCCCCAGCATTTT. Variable domain in full (rest from reference TRBV7-8 and TRBJ1-5): GAGVSQSPRYKVAKRGQDVALRCDPISGHVSLFWYQQALGQGPEFLTYFQNEAQLDKSGLPSDRFFAERPEGSVSTLKIQRTQQEDSAVYLCASSLASGANQPQHFGDGTRLSIL.

The J gene is TRBJ2-1, the V gene TRBV7-2; TRBD2 aligns across 7 bases. This CDR3 has 17 residues. Unmatched junction bases numbered 10, after V lost 0 bases and J lost 5 bases. CDR1 SGHTA and CDR2 FQGNSA come from the germline V gene. The CDR3 region has the DNA TGTGCCAGCAGCTTAGCGTTCGGGGGGAGCTTTCACAATGAGCAGTTCTTC. This gives the protein CASSLAFGGSFHNEQFF.

The J gene is TRBJ2-7, the V gene TRBV7-9, with D possibly matching TRBD2 (5 bases). Trimming shortened V by 0 bases and J by 7 bases, and 10 bases separated the two germline ends. Germline CDR1 is SEHNR and CDR2 is FQNEAQ (reference sequence). The CDR3 length is 13 residues. The CDR3 spells CASSLAGVGEQYF. CDR3 in DNA: TGTGCCAGCAGCTTAGCCGGGGTCGGGGAGCAGTACTTC.

The gene calls are TRBV11-3 and TRBJ2-2; TRBD2 matches 7 bases. The CDR3 is made up of 15 amino acids. After removal of 4 bases from V and 3 bases from J, the junction contained 5 bases not matched to a gene. Germline V gene lookup returns CDR1 SGHNT and CDR2 YENEEA. CDR3 region: CASSSGGLDTGELFF. The CDR3, as DNA: TGTGCCAGCAGCTCCGGGGGGTTGGACACCGGGGAGCTGTTTTTT.

A single count supports this clone. The chain recombines TRBV7-3 with TRBJ2-2; tentatively, D is TRBD2 (6 bases). Trimming took off 3 bases at V and 1 base at J, with 9 bases between the two ends. The germline V gene encodes CDR1 SGHTA and CDR2 FQGTGA. The CDR3 has 15 residues. The CDR3 is CASSFGGKNTGELFF. For the CDR3, the DNA is TGTGCCAGCAGCTTTGGGGGGAAGAACACCGGGGAGCTGTTTTTT.

V gene TRBV5-8 combines with J gene TRBJ2-5, with D possibly TRBD1 on 6 matching bases. Germline CDR1 reads SGHTS; CDR2 reads YDEGEE. This CDR3 has 15 residues. V lost 0 bases and J 2 bases, leaving 11 bases between the germline ends. In nucleotides, the CDR3 is TGTGCCAGCAGCTTGGACGCGACAGGTCAAGAGACCCAGTACTTC. This codes for CASSLDATGQETQYF.

The rearrangement links TRBV21-1 to TRBJ1-1. TRBV21-1 is listed as a pseudogene. The CDR3 has 15 amino acids. CDR3 sequence: CASNVGSRVGTEAFF. In DNA form, the CDR3 reads TGTGCCAGCAACGTGGGGTCGAGGGTCGGCACTGAAGCTTTCTTT.

The gene calls are TRBV9 and TRBJ1-1; possibly TRBD1 for D (5 bases). Trimming stripped 7 bases from V and 4 bases from J, with 11 bases between. Per the germline V gene, CDR1 is SGDLS and CDR2 is YYNGEE. This CDR3 comprises 12 residues. CDR3 DNA sequence: TGTGCCAGCTCACGGAGGGGCACTGAAGCTTTCTTT. Translation gives CASSRRGTEAFF.

The rearrangement uses TRBV2 and TRBJ2-3; D is unclear. The CDR3 spans 14 residues. V was cut by 4 bases and J by 0 bases, with 8 bases left in between. Germline CDR1 reads SNHLY; CDR2 reads FYNNEI. CDR3 sequence: CASSAVLSTDTQYF. CDR3 bases: TGTGCCAGCAGTGCTGTCCTTAGCACAGATACGCAGTATTTT.

V usage is TRBV7-3 and J usage is TRBJ2-5; D ambiguous. Trimming cost V 0 bases and J 2 bases, with 4 bases left between them. CDR3 size: 13 residues. Per germline, CDR1 SGHTA and CDR2 FQGTGA. The CDR3, as DNA: TGTGCCAGCAGCTTAACGTTACAAGAGACCCAGTACTTC. Protein product: CASSLTLQETQYF. Together with reference TRBV7-3 and TRBJ2-5, the CDR3 gives the full variable domain: GAGVSQTPSNKVTEKGKYVELRCDPISGHTALYWYRQSLGQGPEFLIYFQGTGAADDSGLPNDRFFAVRPEGSVSTLKIQRTERGDSAVYLCASSLTLQETQYFGPGTRLLVL.